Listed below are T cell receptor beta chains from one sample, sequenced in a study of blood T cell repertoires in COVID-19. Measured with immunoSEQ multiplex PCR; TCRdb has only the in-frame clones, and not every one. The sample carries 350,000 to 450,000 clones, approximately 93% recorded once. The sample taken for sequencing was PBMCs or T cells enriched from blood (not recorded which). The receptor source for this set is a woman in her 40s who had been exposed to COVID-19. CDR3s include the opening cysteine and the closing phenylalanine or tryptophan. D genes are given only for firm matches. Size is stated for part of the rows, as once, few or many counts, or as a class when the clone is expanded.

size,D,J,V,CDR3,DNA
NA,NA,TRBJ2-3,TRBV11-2,CASSWTRGTDTQYF,TGTGCCAGCAGCTGGACGAGGGGCACAGATACGCAGTATTTT
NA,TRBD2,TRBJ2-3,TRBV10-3,CAISDPASGGAIDTQYF,TGTGCCATCAGTGACCCAGCTAGCGGGGGAGCTATAGATACGCAGTATTTT
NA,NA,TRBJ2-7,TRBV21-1,CASSSRTSGSYEQYF,TGTGCCAGCAGCTCAAGGACTAGCGGGTCGTACGAGCAGTACTTC
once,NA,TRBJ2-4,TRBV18,CASSPIALGRGVGNIQYF,TGTGCCAGCTCACCTATTGCTCTGGGCAGGGGAGTAGGAAACATTCAGTACTTC
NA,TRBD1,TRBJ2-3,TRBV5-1,CASSRTGTDTQYF,TGCGCCAGCAGCCGGACAGGGACAGATACGCAGTATTTT
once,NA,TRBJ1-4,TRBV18,CASSPRRADEKLFF,TGTGCCAGCTCACCACGGAGGGCCGATGAAAAACTGTTTTTT
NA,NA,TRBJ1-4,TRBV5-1,CASNGGGPNEKLFF,TGCGCCAGCAACGGGGGGGGCCCTAATGAAAAACTGTTTTTT
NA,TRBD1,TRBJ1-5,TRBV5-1,CASSPGTGVQPQHF,TGCGCCAGCAGCCCAGGGACAGGGGTTCAGCCCCAGCATTTT
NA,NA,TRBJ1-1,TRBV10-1,CASSATLGGGTEAFF,TGCGCCAGCTCCGCGACCCTCGGCGGGGGCACTGAAGCTTTCTTT
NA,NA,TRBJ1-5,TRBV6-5,CAIRRPDSEVQPQHF,TGTGCCATCCGGCGGCCGGACAGCGAGGTTCAGCCCCAGCATTTT
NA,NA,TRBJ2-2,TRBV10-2,CASSETSATTGELFF,TGCGCCAGCAGTGAAACAAGCGCCACCACCGGGGAGCTGTTTTTT
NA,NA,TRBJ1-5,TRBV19,CASSTYSSNQPQHF,TGTGCCAGTAGTACTTACTCCAGCAATCAGCCCCAGCATTTT
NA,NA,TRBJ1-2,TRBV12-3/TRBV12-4,CASSTGHRGGYTF,TGTGCCAGCAGTACTGGTCATAGGGGTGGCTACACCTTC
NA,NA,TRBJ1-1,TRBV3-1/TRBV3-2,CASSREGGTEAFF,TGTGCCAGCAGCCGGGAAGGGGGCACTGAAGCTTTCTTT
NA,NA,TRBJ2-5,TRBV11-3,CASSLRPTGETQYF,TGTGCCAGCAGCTTGAGGCCCACGGGAGAGACCCAGTACTTC
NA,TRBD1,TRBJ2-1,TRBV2,CASSGTGAFNEQFF,TGTGCCAGCTCCGGGACAGGGGCATTCAATGAGCAGTTCTTC
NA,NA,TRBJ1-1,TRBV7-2,CASSLAFGLKNTEAFF,TGTGCCAGCAGCTTAGCGTTCGGGTTGAAGAACACTGAAGCTTTCTTT
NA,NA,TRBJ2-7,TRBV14,CASSHRPTYEQYF,TGTGCCAGCAGCCACAGGCCCACCTACGAGCAGTACTTC
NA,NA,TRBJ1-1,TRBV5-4,CASSARARFLSEAFF,TGTGCCAGCAGCGCGAGAGCCCGGTTCCTCTCTGAAGCTTTCTTT
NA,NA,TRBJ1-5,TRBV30,CAWSPSPAVRVGQPQHF,TGTGCCTGGAGCCCTAGCCCCGCAGTCCGGGTGGGGCAGCCCCAGCATTTT
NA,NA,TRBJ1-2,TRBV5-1,CASSFQGEDYGYTF,TGCGCCAGCAGCTTCCAGGGCGAGGACTATGGCTACACCTTC
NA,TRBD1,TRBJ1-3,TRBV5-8,CASSAFMGQAISNTIYF,TGTGCCAGCAGCGCATTTATGGGACAGGCCATTAGTAACACCATATATTTT
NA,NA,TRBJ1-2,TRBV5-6,CASSSLSKPYGYTF,TGTGCCAGCAGCTCCCTCTCGAAGCCCTATGGCTACACCTTC
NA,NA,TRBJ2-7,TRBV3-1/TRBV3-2,CASSRTEETYEQYF,TGTGCCAGCAGCCGAACGGAGGAAACCTACGAGCAGTACTTC
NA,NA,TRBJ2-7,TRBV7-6,CASSLGRGGSFEQYF,TGTGCCAGCAGCTTAGGAAGGGGTGGTTCGTTCGAGCAGTACTTC
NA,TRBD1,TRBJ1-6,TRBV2,CASSFRDSDNSPLHF,TGTGCCAGCAGCTTCCGGGACAGTGATAATTCACCCCTCCACTTT
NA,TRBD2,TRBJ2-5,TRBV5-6,CASSGTPSGRIVTQYF,TGTGCCAGCAGCGGGACACCTAGCGGGAGGATAGTAACCCAGTACTTC
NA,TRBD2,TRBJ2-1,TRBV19,CASRLAGGTSSYNEQFF,TGTGCCAGTAGACTAGCGGGAGGCACGAGCTCCTACAATGAGCAGTTCTTC
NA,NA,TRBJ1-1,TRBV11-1,CASSFDWGGTEAFF,TGTGCCAGCAGCTTCGACTGGGGGGGCACTGAAGCTTTCTTT
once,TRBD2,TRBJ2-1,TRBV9,CASSVEGWGTSVHEQFF,TGTGCCAGCAGCGTAGAAGGCTGGGGGACTAGCGTGCATGAGCAGTTCTTC
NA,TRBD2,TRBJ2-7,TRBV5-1,CASSLAVGAGDDEQYF,TGCGCCAGCAGCTTGGCAGTGGGAGCGGGAGACGACGAGCAGTACTTC
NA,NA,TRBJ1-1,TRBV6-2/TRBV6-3,CASSYYQGRLTEAFF,TGTGCCAGCAGTTATTATCAGGGTAGGCTCACTGAAGCTTTCTTT
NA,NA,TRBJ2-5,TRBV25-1,CASSEPFGLAETQYF,TGTGCCAGCAGTGAACCTTTTGGTCTAGCGGAGACCCAGTACTTC
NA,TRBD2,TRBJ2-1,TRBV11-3,CASSFLAGVFF,TGTGCCAGCAGCTTCTTAGCGGGAGTATTCTTC
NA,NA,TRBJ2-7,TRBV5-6,CASSFEDAYEQYF,TGTGCCAGCAGCTTCGAGGATGCCTACGAGCAGTACTTC
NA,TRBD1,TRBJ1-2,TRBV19,CASRKPGQANYGYTF,TGTGCCAGTAGGAAACCGGGACAGGCTAACTATGGCTACACCTTC
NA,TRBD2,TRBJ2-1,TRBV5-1,CASSSRGTSGHNEQFF,TGCGCCAGCAGCTCCCGAGGGACTAGCGGACACAATGAGCAGTTCTTC
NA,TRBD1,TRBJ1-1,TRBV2,CASGETGVRTEAFF,TGTGCCAGCGGAGAGACAGGGGTCAGAACTGAAGCTTTCTTT
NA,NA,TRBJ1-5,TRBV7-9,CASSQGPNSNQPQHF,TGTGCCAGCAGCCAGGGTCCTAATAGCAATCAGCCCCAGCATTTT
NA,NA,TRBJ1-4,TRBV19,CASSRGEKLFF,TGTGCCAGTAGCAGGGGTGAAAAACTGTTTTTT
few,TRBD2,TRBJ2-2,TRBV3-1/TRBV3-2,CASSSKGLAGATGELFF,TGTGCCAGCAGCTCGAAGGGACTAGCGGGAGCCACCGGGGAGCTGTTTTTT
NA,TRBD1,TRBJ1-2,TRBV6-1,CASSEAAQGSYGYTF,TGTGCCAGCAGTGAAGCGGCACAGGGGTCCTATGGCTACACCTTC
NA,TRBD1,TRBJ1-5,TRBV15,CATSRGTGENQPQHF,TGTGCCACCAGCAGAGGGACAGGGGAGAATCAGCCCCAGCATTTT
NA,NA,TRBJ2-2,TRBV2,CASSGYGELFF,TGTGCCAGCAGTGGTTACGGGGAGCTGTTTTTT
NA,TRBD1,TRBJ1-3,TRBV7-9,CASSFGTGSGNTIYF,TGTGCCAGCAGCTTTGGGACAGGGTCTGGAAACACCATATATTTT
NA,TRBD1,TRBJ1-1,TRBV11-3,CASSRGLMNTEAFF,TGTGCCAGCAGCAGGGGGCTCATGAACACTGAAGCTTTCTTT
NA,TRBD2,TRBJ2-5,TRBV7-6,CASSLEGTSGKETQYF,TGTGCCAGCAGCTTAGAGGGGACTAGCGGGAAAGAGACCCAGTACTTC
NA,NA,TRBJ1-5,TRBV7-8,CASSLVSGQANQPQHF,TGTGCCAGCAGCTTAGTATCGGGACAAGCCAATCAGCCCCAGCATTTT
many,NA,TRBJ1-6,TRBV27,CASKAGAYNSPLHF,TGTGCCAGCAAAGCAGGGGCCTATAATTCACCCCTCCACTTT
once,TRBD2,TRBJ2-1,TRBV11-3,CASSLVGLARYNEQFF,TGTGCCAGCAGCTTAGTAGGACTAGCGAGATACAATGAGCAGTTCTTC
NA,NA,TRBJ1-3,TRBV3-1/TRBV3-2,CASARGVSSGNTIYF,TGTGCCAGCGCCAGGGGTGTCTCCTCTGGAAACACCATATATTTT
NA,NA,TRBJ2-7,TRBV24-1,CATSDLPTGFPYEQYF,TGTGCCACCAGTGATTTACCTACAGGGTTCCCCTACGAGCAGTACTTC
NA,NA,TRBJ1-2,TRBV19,CASSVNRANYGYTF,TGTGCCAGTAGTGTCAACAGGGCGAACTATGGCTACACCTTC
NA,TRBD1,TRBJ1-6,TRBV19,CASRLLGQGGNSPLHF,TGTGCCAGTAGGCTCCTCGGACAGGGAGGTAATTCACCCCTCCACTTT
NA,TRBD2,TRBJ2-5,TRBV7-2,CASNSNPNIAGTNLETQYF,TGTGCCAGCAACTCCAATCCGAATATAGCGGGAACAAATTTGGAGACCCAGTACTTC